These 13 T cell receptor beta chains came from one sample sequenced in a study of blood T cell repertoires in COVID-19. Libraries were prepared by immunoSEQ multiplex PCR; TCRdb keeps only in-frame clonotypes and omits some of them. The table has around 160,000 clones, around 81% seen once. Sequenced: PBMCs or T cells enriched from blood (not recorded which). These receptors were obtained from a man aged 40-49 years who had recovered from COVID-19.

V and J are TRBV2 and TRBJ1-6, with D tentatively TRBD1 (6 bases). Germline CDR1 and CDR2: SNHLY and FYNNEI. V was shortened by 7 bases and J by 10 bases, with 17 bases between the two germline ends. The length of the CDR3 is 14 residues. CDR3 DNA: TGTGCCAGCACAAGGGACAAGCTAGGCTCACCCCTCCACTTT. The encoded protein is CASTRDKLGSPLHF.

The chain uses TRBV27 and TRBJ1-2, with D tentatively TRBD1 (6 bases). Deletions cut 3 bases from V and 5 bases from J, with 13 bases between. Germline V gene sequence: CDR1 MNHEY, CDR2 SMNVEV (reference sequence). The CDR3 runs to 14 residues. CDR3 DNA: TGTGCCAGCAGTTTTCGGCAGGGGTCTTATGGCTACACCTTC. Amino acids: CASSFRQGSYGYTF.

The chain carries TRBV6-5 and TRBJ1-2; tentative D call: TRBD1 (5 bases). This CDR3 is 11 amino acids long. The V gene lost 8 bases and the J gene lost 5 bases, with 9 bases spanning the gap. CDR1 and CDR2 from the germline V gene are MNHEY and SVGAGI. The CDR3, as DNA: TGTGCCAGCGGCGGGGCTTATGGCTACACCTTC. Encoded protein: CASGGAYGYTF.

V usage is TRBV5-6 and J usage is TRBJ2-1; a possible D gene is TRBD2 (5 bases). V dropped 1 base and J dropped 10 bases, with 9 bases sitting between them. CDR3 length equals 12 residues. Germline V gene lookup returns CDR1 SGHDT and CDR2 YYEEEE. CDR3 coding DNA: TGTGCCAGCAGCTTGATGTGGGAGGAGCAGTTCTTC. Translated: CASSLMWEEQFF.

The CDR3 is CAISGAAEHQPQHF. In nucleotides, the CDR3 is TGTGCCATCAGTGGAGCGGCAGAGCACCAGCCCCAGCATTTT. This rearrangement joins TRBV10-3 to TRBJ1-5; D not certain. The CDR3 has 14 amino acids. CDR1 is ENHRY, CDR2 SYGVKD, per germline. Trimming cost V 4 bases and J 7 bases, with 14 bases left between them.

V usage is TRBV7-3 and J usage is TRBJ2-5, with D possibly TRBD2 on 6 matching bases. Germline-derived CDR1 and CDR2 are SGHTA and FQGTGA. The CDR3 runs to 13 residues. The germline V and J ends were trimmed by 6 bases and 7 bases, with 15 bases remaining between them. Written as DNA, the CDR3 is TGTGCCAGCAGTCAATCCGTGGAGGGGACCCAGTACTTC. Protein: CASSQSVEGTQYF.

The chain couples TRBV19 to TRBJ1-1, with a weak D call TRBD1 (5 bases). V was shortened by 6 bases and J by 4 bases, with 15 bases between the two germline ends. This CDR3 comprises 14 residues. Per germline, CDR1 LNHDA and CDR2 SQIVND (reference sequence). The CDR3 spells CASSSGRGGTEAFF. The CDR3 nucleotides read TGTGCCAGTAGCTCGGGGAGGGGAGGCACTGAAGCTTTCTTT.

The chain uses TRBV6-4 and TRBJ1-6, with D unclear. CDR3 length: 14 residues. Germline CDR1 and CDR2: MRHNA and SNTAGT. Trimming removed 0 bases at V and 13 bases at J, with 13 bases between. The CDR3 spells CASSDSNRLSPLHF. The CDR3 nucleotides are TGTGCCAGCAGTGACTCGAATCGGTTATCCCCCCTCCACTTT.

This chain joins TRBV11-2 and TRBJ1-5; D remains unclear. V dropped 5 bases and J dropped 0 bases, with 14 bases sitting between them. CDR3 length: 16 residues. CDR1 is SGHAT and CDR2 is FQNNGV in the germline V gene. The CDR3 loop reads CASSLEGSRSNQPQHF. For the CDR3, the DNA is TGTGCCAGCAGCCTCGAGGGCAGCCGTAGCAATCAGCCCCAGCATTTT.

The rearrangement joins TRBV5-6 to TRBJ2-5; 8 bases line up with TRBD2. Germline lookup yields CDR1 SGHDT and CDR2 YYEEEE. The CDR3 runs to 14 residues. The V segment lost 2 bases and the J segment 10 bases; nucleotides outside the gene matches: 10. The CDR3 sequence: CASSFGSGTPHQYF. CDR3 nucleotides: TGTGCCAGCAGCTTTGGTAGCGGGACCCCTCACCAGTACTTC. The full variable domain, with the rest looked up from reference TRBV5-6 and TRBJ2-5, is DAGVTQSPTHLIKTRGQQVTLRCSPKSGHDTVSWYQQALGQGPQFIFQYYEEEERQRGNFPDRFSGHQFPNYSSELNVNALLLGDSALYLCASSFGSGTPHQYFGPGTRLLVL.

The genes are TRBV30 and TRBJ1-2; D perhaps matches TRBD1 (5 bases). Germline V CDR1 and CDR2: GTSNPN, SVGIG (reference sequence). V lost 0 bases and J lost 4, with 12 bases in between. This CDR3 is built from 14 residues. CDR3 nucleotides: TGTGCCTGGAGTGTAGGCGGGGGAGCCTATGGCTACACCTTC. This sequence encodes CAWSVGGGAYGYTF.

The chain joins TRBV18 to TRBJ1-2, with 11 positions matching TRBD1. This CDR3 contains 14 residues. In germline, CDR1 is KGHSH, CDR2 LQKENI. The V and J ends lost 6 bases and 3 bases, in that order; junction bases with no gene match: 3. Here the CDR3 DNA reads TGTGCCAGCTCGCCGGGACAGGGGGACTATGGCTACACCTTC. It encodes CASSPGQGDYGYTF.

The CDR3 region is CASREDRGGYTF. The CDR3, as DNA: TGCGCCAGCAGAGAGGACAGGGGTGGCTACACCTTC. This chain connects TRBV5-1 to TRBJ1-2; 9 bases align to TRBD1. The CDR3 totals 12 residues. Germline CDR1 and CDR2: SGHRS and YFSETQ. The V segment lost 5 bases and the J segment 7 bases; nucleotides outside the gene matches: 3.